The 13 T cell receptor beta chains in this list originate from one sample, sequenced in a study of cytomegalovirus exposure and HLA in healthy donors. Sequencing used immunoSEQ multiplex PCR; TCRdb keeps in-frame clones, though not all of them. The profile shows tens of thousands of clones, approximately 93% of them singletons. What was sequenced was PBMCs. The receptors derive from a man aged 18 to 30 in good health and CMV-seronegative.

The chain carries TRBV7-2 and TRBJ2-7; 11 bases agree with TRBD2. Germline V CDR1 and CDR2: SGHTA, FQGNSA. This CDR3 has 19 residues. J was trimmed by 6 bases and V by 5 bases; bases with no gene match: 21. The CDR3 protein is CASSIKTSGIHPEVGEQYF. In DNA, the CDR3 is TGTGCCAGCAGCATTAAGACTAGCGGGATTCACCCCGAGGTCGGCGAGCAGTACTTC.

The chain joins TRBV14 to TRBJ2-6, with TRBD2 matching over 9 bases. CDR3 length equals 16 residues. Germline trimming cut 4 bases from V and 7 bases from J; bases unmatched to any gene: 8. CDR1 SGHDN and CDR2 FVKESK come from the germline V gene. The CDR3 region has the DNA TGTGCCAGCAGCCCGCGCCTGGGACTAGCTGCCAACGTCCTGACTTTC. Its translation: CASSPRLGLAANVLTF.

The chain links TRBV19 to TRBJ2-3; the D is unclear. This CDR3 is 11 amino acids long. V gave up 5 bases and J gave up 5 bases, with 5 bases separating them. Germline CDR1 and CDR2: LNHDA and SQIVND (reference sequence). The CDR3 DNA reads as TGTGCCAGTAGTTCGGGAGATACGCAGTATTTT. It codes for CASSSGDTQYF.

The CDR3 coding sequence is TGTGCCAGCAGTCCTCTCAATCAGCCCCAGCATTTT. Protein: CASSPLNQPQHF. The chain joins TRBV28 to TRBJ1-5; D is unclear. This CDR3 contains 12 residues. Germline lookup yields CDR1 MDHEN and CDR2 SYDVKM. Trimming pared 5 bases from V and 3 bases from J, leaving 5 bases between.

The V and J genes are TRBV15 and TRBJ2-1; D possibly corresponds to TRBD2 (6 bases). Trimming removed 5 bases from V and 0 bases from J, with 17 bases in between. This CDR3 has 17 residues. The germline V gene encodes CDR1 LNHNV and CDR2 YYDKDF (reference sequence). CDR3 protein: CATSQKAGPLSYNEQFF. DNA for the CDR3: TGTGCCACCAGCCAAAAAGCGGGTCCCCTCTCCTACAATGAGCAGTTCTTC.

The chain employs TRBV11-3 and TRBJ2-7, with D maybe TRBD1 (6 bases). The CDR3 contains 14 residues. The V and J ends lost 5 bases and 1 base respectively, with 12 bases between them. Germline V lookup: CDR1 SGHNT, CDR2 YENEEA. CDR3: CASSPQTGSYEQYF. The CDR3 nucleotides are TGTGCCAGCAGCCCCCAAACAGGGTCCTACGAGCAGTACTTC.

The chain employs TRBV9 and TRBJ1-2; D uncertain. The CDR3 has 15 residues. V lost 0 bases and J 0 bases, leaving 9 bases between the germline ends. Germline assignment: CDR1 SGDLS and CDR2 YYNGEE. This CDR3 reads CASSVAPLTNYGYTF. The DNA of the CDR3 is TGTGCCAGCAGCGTAGCCCCTTTAACTAACTATGGCTACACCTTC.

The chain couples TRBV6-6 to TRBJ2-6; no clear D. With 2 bases removed from V and 4 bases from J, the gap between germline ends came to 9 bases. Germline-derived CDR1 and CDR2 are MNHNY and SVGAGI (reference sequence). The CDR3 contains 15 residues. DNA for the CDR3: TGTGCCAGCAGTTACGAGTCAGGCGGGGCCAACGTCCTGACTTTC. It yields the protein CASSYESGGANVLTF.

This clone has a handful of counts. The chain combines TRBV27 with TRBJ2-1, with a tentative D call TRBD2 (5 bases). Per germline, CDR1 MNHEY and CDR2 SMNVEV (reference sequence). The CDR3 extends over 12 amino acids. The V and J ends lost 7 bases and 14 bases respectively, with 18 bases between them. CDR3 region: CASTNDRREEFF. As DNA, the CDR3 is TGTGCCAGCACGAACGACCGACGGGAAGAGTTCTTC.

The chain recombines TRBV6-5 with TRBJ1-1; 10 bases fit TRBD1. After removal of 4 bases from V and 5 bases from J, the junction contained 7 bases not matched to a gene. CDR1 is MNHEY, CDR2 SVGAGI, per germline. This CDR3 comprises 15 residues. The CDR3 bases are TGTGCCAGCAGTTCTTGGACAGGGGGGGATACTGAAGCTTTCTTT. It is translated as CASSSWTGGDTEAFF.

This clone is a singleton in its sample. The V and J genes are TRBV4-1 and TRBJ1-2; 8 bases align to TRBD1. The CDR3 is 15 residues long. Germline assignment: CDR1 MGHRA and CDR2 YSYEKL. The J segment lost 2 bases and the V segment lost 2 bases, leaving 4 bases of the junction unmatched. The CDR3 nucleotides read TGCGCCAGCAGCCAACTCACAGGGGGGAACTATGGCTACACCTTC. The encoded protein is CASSQLTGGNYGYTF.

This clone was recorded once. In DNA form, the CDR3 reads TGTGCCAGCAGCTCTTACAGGGTTTTTTATGGCTACACCTTC. Amino acids: CASSSYRVFYGYTF. This chain connects TRBV5-6 to TRBJ1-2, with a possible D match to TRBD1 (6 bases). This CDR3 has 14 amino acids. Germline V gene lookup returns CDR1 SGHDT and CDR2 YYEEEE. Trimming removed 3 bases from V and 5 bases from J, with 14 bases in between.

This sequence joins TRBV18 and TRBJ2-1, with 14 bases lining up with TRBD2. V dropped 3 bases and J dropped 10; count of bases not matched to a gene: 5. CDR3 length: 15 amino acids. Germline V gives CDR1 KGHSH, CDR2 LQKENI. The CDR3 is CASSPGLAGVTEQFF. In nucleotides, the CDR3 is TGTGCCAGCTCACCGGGACTAGCGGGAGTAACCGAGCAGTTCTTC.